The 26 T cell receptor beta chains below all came from one sample that was sequenced in a study of CD8+CD57+ T cells in acquired aplastic anemia. Genomic DNA, the template, was used for profiling of the TCR beta VDJ and CDR3. One entry per CDR3 protein, called by TCRdb with MiXCR from the reads. The top ten hold around a third of the sample, which has 90,000 to 130,000 distinct CDR3 sequences, 40% to 60% seen once. Source material: sorted CD4+, CD8+, or CD8+CD57+ T cells (not recorded which) from PBMCs. These receptors were taken from a human donor in good health, serving as a control.

This clonotype was detected ten times or more. This chain joins TRBV6-5 and TRBJ1-1; a possible D gene is TRBD1 (6 bases). The germline V gene has CDR1 MNHEY and CDR2 SVGAGI. The CDR3 is made up of 13 amino acids. V dropped 2 bases and J dropped 7 bases, with 11 bases sitting between them. The CDR3 loop is CASSYVGDNEAFF. The CDR3 DNA reads as TGTGCCAGCAGTTACGTTGGGGACAATGAAGCTTTCTTT.

To note about this clonotype: One end of the junction fails to match germline, which may point to a read error. The J gene is TRBJ1-2, the V gene TRBV15; D unresolved. Looked up from germline, CDR1 is LNHNV and CDR2 is YYDKDF (reference sequence). CDR3 length: 13 residues. The CDR3 DNA sequence: TGTGCCACCAGCAGAGATTCGGGCAGCAAGAACCACTTC. Protein sequence: CATSRDSGSKNHF.

This chain uses TRBV9 with TRBJ2-2, with 7 bases fitting TRBD2. This CDR3 comprises 16 residues. Germline CDR1 SGDLS, CDR2 YYNGEE. The V and J ends lost 0 bases and 2 bases, in that order; junction bases with no gene match: 4. Here the CDR3 reads CASSVGLAANTGELFF. In nucleotides, the CDR3 is TGTGCCAGCAGCGTAGGGCTAGCGGCAAACACCGGGGAGCTGTTTTTT. The full variable domain, in which reference TRBV9 and TRBJ2-2 provide the parts outside the CDR3, is DSGVTQTPKHLITATGQRVTLRCSPRSGDLSVYWYQQSLDQGLQFLIQYYNGEERAKGNILERFSAQQFPDLHSELNLSSLELGDSALYFCASSVGLAANTGELFFGEGSRLTVL.

The chain couples TRBV7-3 to TRBJ1-2; D remains ambiguous. This CDR3 has 10 residues. CDR1 is SGHTA and CDR2 is FQGTGA in the germline V gene. V was trimmed by 9 bases and J by 8 bases, leaving 10 bases between them. The CDR3 loop is CASRHSGYTF. For the CDR3, the DNA is TGTGCCAGTCGACACAGCGGCTACACCTTC. Combining the CDR3 with reference TRBV7-3 and TRBJ1-2 gives the whole variable domain GAGVSQTPSNKVTEKGKYVELRCDPISGHTALYWYRQSLGQGPEFLIYFQGTGAADDSGLPNDRFFAVRPEGSVSTLKIQRTERGDSAVYLCASRHSGYTFGSGTRLTVV.

This clonotype was found once. This rearrangement joins TRBV19 to TRBJ1-1; 8 nucleotides align to TRBD1. CDR3 length: 15 residues. CDR1 and CDR2 from the germline V gene are LNHDA and SQIVND (reference sequence). The junction had 6 bases not matched to a gene; V was cut back by 6 bases and J by 0 bases. The CDR3, as DNA: TGTGCCAGTAGAGGGACAGGATACATGAACACTGAAGCTTTCTTT. Protein: CASRGTGYMNTEAFF.

In its sample, this clonotype was seen a few times. The junction and the germline gene differ at one end; a read error may be behind it. The chain uses TRBV25-1 and TRBJ2-7; 8 positions match TRBD2. Germline V gene lookup returns CDR1 MGHDK and CDR2 SYGVNS. This CDR3 has 16 residues. The CDR3 loop is CASSLSVSGGYYVQYF. As DNA, the CDR3 is TGTGCCAGCAGTTTATCGGTCAGCGGGGGCTACTACGTGCAGTACTTC.

Of note for this clonotype: This may arise from a read error, as a much more abundant clone is one base away. The genes are TRBV27 and TRBJ2-5, with D uncertain. Trimming left V 8 bases short and J 5 bases short, with 15 bases between. The CDR3 totals 13 residues. Looked up from germline, CDR1 is MNHEY and CDR2 is SMNVEV (reference sequence). This CDR3 is CASGSTGVETQYF. The CDR3 DNA follows: TGTGCCAGCGGATCCACGGGCGTGGAGACCCAGTACTTC.

The chain recombines TRBV9 with TRBJ1-2; TRBD1 aligns across 9 bases. After removal of 3 bases from V and 0 bases from J, the junction contained 3 bases not matched to a gene. The CDR3 sequence is 15 residues long. Germline V CDR1 and CDR2: SGDLS, YYNGEE. The DNA for the CDR3 is TGTGCCAGCAGCGGGGACAGGGAAACTAACTATGGCTACACCTTC. Translating it yields CASSGDRETNYGYTF.

Of note for this clonotype: The junction does not match germline at one end; this may be a read error. The rearrangement joins TRBV25-1 to TRBJ2-6; TRBD1 matches 9 bases. Germline V gene lookup returns CDR1 MGHDK and CDR2 SYGVNS. The CDR3 has 15 amino acids. CDR3 loop: CASTKDPTGGPTEAF. The CDR3 DNA sequence: TGTGCCAGCACCAAAGATCCAACAGGGGGCCCCACTGAAGCTTTC.

Written as DNA, the CDR3 is TGTGCCAGCAGAGACCGCCCGACAGGGACCTACGAGCAGTACTTC. This sequence encodes CASRDRPTGTYEQYF. This chain joins TRBV2 and TRBJ2-7; TRBD1 matches at 7 bases. The CDR3 is made up of 15 amino acids. V lost 6 bases, J lost 2 bases, and 10 bases stayed unmatched. Germline lookup yields CDR1 SNHLY and CDR2 FYNNEI.

The chain combines TRBV11-1 with TRBJ2-3; TRBD2 aligns across 9 bases. Per germline, CDR1 SGHAT and CDR2 FQDESV (reference sequence). The V and J ends lost 1 base and 2 bases, in that order; junction bases with no gene match: 4. The CDR3 is made up of 16 amino acids. CDR3: CASSLVAGGITDTQYF. The DNA for the CDR3 is TGTGCCAGCAGCTTAGTGGCGGGGGGGATCACAGATACGCAGTATTTT.

This clonotype turned up a few times. The chain employs TRBV29-1 and TRBJ2-3; TRBD2 agrees at 8 bases. The germline V gene has CDR1 SQVTM and CDR2 ANQGSEA. CDR3 length: 20 amino acids. J lost 2 bases, V lost 7 bases, and 26 bases had no gene match. Here the CDR3 DNA reads TGCAGCGGCACCCTGGGGGTACTAGCGGTCAAACTTAAAGACACAGATACGCAGTATTTT. Translated: CSGTLGVLAVKLKDTDTQYF.

This sequence joins TRBV19 and TRBJ1-5; weak D call: TRBD1 (5 bases). V was trimmed by 2 bases and J by 9 bases, leaving 11 bases between them. The germline gives CDR1 LNHDA, CDR2 SQIVND (reference sequence). The CDR3 covers 13 residues. The CDR3 DNA reads TGTGCCAGTAGTATACAGGGTATTGGGCCCCAGCATTTT. Its protein is CASSIQGIGPQHF.

The chain recombines TRBV10-3 with TRBJ2-7; D may be TRBD2 (6 bases). The germline V gene encodes CDR1 ENHRY and CDR2 SYGVKD. V was shortened by 5 bases and J by 4 bases, with 9 bases between the two germline ends. The CDR3 contains 12 residues. Here the CDR3 reads CAISPGRYEQYF. CDR3 bases: TGTGCCATCAGTCCAGGGAGGTACGAGCAGTACTTC.

This clonotype was counted between two and nine times. This chain connects TRBV24-1 to TRBJ2-7, with TRBD2 as a possible D gene (5 bases). CDR1 and CDR2 (germline): KGHDR, SFDVKD. The V gene lost 6 bases and the J gene lost 0 bases, with 11 bases spanning the gap. The CDR3 totals 14 residues. The CDR3 reads CATSSSGVSYEQYF. CDR3 nucleotides: TGTGCCACCAGTTCATCCGGGGTCTCCTACGAGCAGTACTTC.

The chain has TRBV20-1 and TRBJ1-2; maybe TRBD1 (6 bases). CDR1 is DFQATT, CDR2 SNEGSKA, per germline (reference sequence). This CDR3 comprises 12 residues. V lost 3 bases to trimming and J lost 7 bases, with 12 bases between them. The CDR3 DNA sequence: TGCAGTGCTAGGGGGGGCTTGGTTGGCTACACCTTC. Its protein product is CSARGGLVGYTF.

This clonotype was counted ten times or more. J is TRBJ1-1 and V is TRBV19; tentatively, D is TRBD1 (6 bases). The CDR3 consists of 13 residues. The ends were cut back, 3 bases at V and 7 bases at J, with 12 bases in the middle. CDR1 is LNHDA, CDR2 SQIVND, per germline (reference sequence). CDR3: CASSIKGDFEAFF. CDR3 bases: TGTGCCAGTAGTATTAAGGGGGATTTTGAAGCTTTCTTT. Supplemented by reference TRBV19 and TRBJ1-1, the full variable domain reads DGGITQSPKYLFRKEGQNVTLSCEQNLNHDAMYWYRQDPGQGLRLIYYSQIVNDFQKGDIAEGYSVSREKKESFPLTVTSAQKNPTAFYLCASSIKGDFEAFFGQGTRLTVV.

This chain uses TRBV10-2 with TRBJ1-1; 8 bases line up with TRBD1. Germline V gives CDR1 WSHSY, CDR2 SAAADI. J was trimmed by 10 bases and V by 5 bases; bases with no gene match: 6. The CDR3 loop spans 12 amino acids. CDR3 sequence (DNA): TGCGCCAGCAGTCTTGGACAGGGACGAGCTTTCTTT. Translating gives CASSLGQGRAFF.

A note on this clonotype: A single base separates this from a much larger clone, so it may be a read error. This chain connects TRBV3-1 to TRBJ2-1; possibly TRBD1 for D (5 bases). Trimming pared 4 bases from V and 8 bases from J, leaving 15 bases between. The CDR3 extends over 14 amino acids. Per germline, CDR1 LGHDT and CDR2 YNNKEL (reference sequence). CDR3: CASSRQLQGDEQFF. The CDR3 DNA is TGTGCCAGCAGCCGACAACTCCAGGGCGATGAGCAGTTCTTC.

The chain employs TRBV10-3 and TRBJ2-5, with 10 bases that match TRBD1. Germline CDR1 is ENHRY and CDR2 is SYGVKD. The CDR3 has 16 amino acids. Unmatched junction bases numbered 11, after V lost 5 bases and J lost 5 bases. The CDR3 coding sequence is TGTGCCATCAGTAGAGCCGGGACAGGGGATCGGGAGACCCAGTACTTC. The encoded protein is CAISRAGTGDRETQYF.

The table lists this clonotype with many counts. The chain employs TRBV9 and TRBJ1-1, with 11 bases fitting TRBD1. Losses at the gene ends were 3 bases for V and 4 bases for J; bases not matched to a gene: 2. Germline values: CDR1 SGDLS, CDR2 YYNGEE. This CDR3 has 14 amino acids. The CDR3 loop reads CASSGGTGGTEAFF. The CDR3 bases are TGTGCCAGCAGCGGTGGGACAGGGGGCACTGAAGCTTTCTTT.

The genes are TRBV2 and TRBJ1-5; D possibly corresponds to TRBD1 (6 bases). CDR3 size: 13 residues. Germline V CDR1 and CDR2: SNHLY, FYNNEI. The V end lost 3 bases, the J end lost 4 bases, and 7 bases lay between the germline ends. The CDR3 here is CASSETGNQPQHF. DNA for the CDR3: TGTGCCAGCAGTGAGACAGGTAATCAGCCCCAGCATTTT.

This clonotype was picked up one time. The genes are TRBV11-2 and TRBJ2-3, with 13 bases lining up with TRBD2. J lost 9 bases, V lost 0 bases, and 3 bases had no gene match. CDR1 is SGHAT, CDR2 FQNNGV, per germline. The CDR3 contains 15 residues. CDR3 sequence: CASSLELAGGLTQYF. CDR3 sequence (DNA): TGTGCCAGCAGCTTAGAACTAGCGGGGGGGCTGACGCAGTATTTT. The whole variable domain, filled in from reference TRBV11-2 and TRBJ2-3, reads EAGVAQSPRYKIIEKRQSVAFWCNPISGHATLYWYQQILGQGPKLLIQFQNNGVVDDSQLPKDRFSAERLKGVDSTLKIQPAKLEDSAVYLCASSLELAGGLTQYFGPGTRLTVL.

J is TRBJ2-1 and V is TRBV2, with D possibly called TRBD1 or TRBD2 (6 bases each). Germline CDR1 and CDR2: SNHLY and FYNNEI. The CDR3 extends over 15 amino acids. The germline V and J ends were trimmed by 3 bases and 6 bases, with 15 bases remaining between them. In DNA form, the CDR3 reads TGTGCCAGCAGTGATTTCGGGGGCGTAGGCAATGAGCAGTTCTTC. It encodes CASSDFGGVGNEQFF.

CDR3 in DNA: TGCAGTGCTAGGGACGGCGATAGCAATCAGCCCCAGCATTTT. It yields the protein CSARDGDSNQPQHF. This sequence joins TRBV20-1 and TRBJ1-5; no clear D gene. The CDR3 length is 14 residues. Trimming took off 3 bases at V and 0 bases at J, with 9 bases between the two ends. CDR1 and CDR2 (germline): DFQATT, SNEGSKA (reference sequence).

The chain recombines TRBV7-9 with TRBJ2-2; D possibly corresponds to TRBD2 (5 bases). This CDR3 is 11 amino acids long. Germline V lookup: CDR1 SEHNR, CDR2 FQNEAQ (reference sequence). The CDR3 DNA sequence: TGTGCTAGCGTGACCGCCGGGGAGCTGTTTTTT. Translation gives CASVTAGELFF.